A single sample is the source of the 23 T cell receptor beta chains below, sequenced in a study of blood T cell repertoires in COVID-19. Clones were read by immunoSEQ multiplex PCR, and TCRdb kept only the in-frame ones, dropping some. The table lists 90,000 to 150,000 clones, approximately 80% of them singletons. The sequencing input was peripheral blood. These receptors originate from a man in his fifties or sixties with acute or convalescent COVID-19.

V gene TRBV30 combines with J gene TRBJ1-5, with TRBD1 identical over 12 bases. The V gene's germline CDR1 is GTSNPN and CDR2 SVGIG (reference sequence). V lost 0 bases and J lost 10; bases outside the gene matches: 7. CDR3 length equals 15 residues. The CDR3 region is CAWSVGGQGAQPQHF. The CDR3 DNA follows: TGTGCCTGGAGTGTAGGGGGACAGGGGGCGCAACCCCAGCATTTT.

This rearrangement joins TRBV2 to TRBJ1-2, with a tentative D call TRBD1 (6 bases). Germline CDR1 and CDR2: SNHLY and FYNNEI. Trimming removed 6 bases at V and 0 bases at J, with 11 bases between. CDR3 length: 14 residues. CDR3: CASSGDTSNYGYTF. As DNA, the CDR3 is TGTGCCAGCAGCGGGGACACGTCTAACTATGGCTACACCTTC.

This clone was recorded many times. The V call is TRBV5-4, the J call TRBJ1-6; TRBD1 is a possible D gene (6 bases). CDR1 is SGHNT, CDR2 YYREEE, per germline (reference sequence). Trimming took off 0 bases at V and 7 bases at J, with 11 bases between the two ends. This CDR3 is built from 15 residues. In nucleotides, the CDR3 is TGTGCCAGCAGCTTGGTAGACAGGAGGAATTCACCCCTCCACTTT. Protein sequence: CASSLVDRRNSPLHF.

The chain recombines TRBV19 with TRBJ2-1; 9 bases fit TRBD2. The ends lost 5 bases at V and 8 bases at J; junction bases unmatched: 10. CDR1 and CDR2 (germline): LNHDA, SQIVND (reference sequence). This CDR3 region has 15 residues. In DNA, the CDR3 is TGTGCCAGTAGTCTTTTCGCGGGGGGGATCTATGAGCAGTTCTTC. Its protein is CASSLFAGGIYEQFF.

The chain is built from TRBV7-3 and TRBJ2-3; TRBD1 is a possible D gene (5 bases). Germline V gene sequence: CDR1 SGHTA, CDR2 FQGTGA. The V gene lost 1 base and the J gene lost 4 bases, with 12 bases spanning the gap. The CDR3 sequence is 15 residues long. The CDR3 here is CASSLKAGNADTQYF. CDR3 nucleotide sequence: TGTGCCAGCAGCTTAAAGGCAGGGAATGCAGATACGCAGTATTTT.

Only a few counts were recorded for this clone. The CDR3 DNA sequence: TGTGCCAGCAGGGGGAGGTCCTACGAGCAGTACTTC. Protein sequence: CASRGRSYEQYF. This chain uses TRBV12-3 or TRBV12-4 with TRBJ2-7; possibly TRBD2 for D (6 bases). This CDR3 has 12 amino acids. V was trimmed by 6 bases and J by 1 base, leaving 7 bases between them.

The chain links TRBV27 to TRBJ1-2; TRBD1 agrees at 7 bases. The CDR3 spans 13 residues. Germline values: CDR1 MNHEY, CDR2 SMNVEV (reference sequence). After removal of 7 bases from V and 2 bases from J, the junction contained 4 bases not matched to a gene. CDR3 DNA: TGTGCCAGCAAGGCCAGGGGGAACTATGGCTACACCTTC. It translates to CASKARGNYGYTF.

The chain uses TRBV6-5 and TRBJ2-2, with a tentative D call TRBD1 (6 bases). Germline CDR1 MNHEY, CDR2 SVGAGI. Trimming stripped 0 bases from V and 10 bases from J, with 15 bases between. The CDR3 covers 15 residues. For the CDR3, the DNA is TGTGCCAGCAGTTACTCGCCGACAGGCGCGACGGAGCTGTTTTTT. Translation: CASSYSPTGATELFF.

The chain employs TRBV5-1 and TRBJ1-2; D uncertain. Trimming removed 3 bases at V and 8 bases at J, with 11 bases between. The CDR3 is 12 amino acids. CDR1 and CDR2 (germline): SGHRS, YFSETQ. DNA for the CDR3: TGCGCCAGCAGCTCCGGGTCCCGGGGCTACACCTTC. Translation gives CASSSGSRGYTF.

This sequence joins TRBV30 and TRBJ1-5; maybe TRBD1 (6 bases). Trimming stripped 5 bases from V and 0 bases from J, with 8 bases between. Germline V gene lookup returns CDR1 GTSNPN and CDR2 SVGIG (reference sequence). CDR3 size: 13 residues. This CDR3 reads CAWGTTSNQPQHF. As DNA, the CDR3 is TGTGCCTGGGGGACAACTAGCAATCAGCCCCAGCATTTT.

The chain joins TRBV7-8 to TRBJ2-2; 7 nucleotides match TRBD2. The CDR3 covers 16 residues. CDR1 and CDR2 from the germline V gene are SGHVS and FQNEAQ. Losses at the gene ends were 5 bases for V and 4 bases for J; bases not matched to a gene: 10. The CDR3 here is CASSPLGGEATGELFF. The CDR3 DNA follows: TGTGCCAGCAGCCCCTTGGGGGGGGAGGCCACCGGGGAGCTGTTTTTT.

This chain links TRBV13 with TRBJ2-1; 11 bases agree with TRBD2. This CDR3 has 15 residues. V dropped 5 bases and J dropped 6; count of bases not matched to a gene: 6. CDR1 is PRHDT, CDR2 FYEKMQ, per germline (reference sequence). The CDR3 sequence is CASSRRLAGSNEQFF. Written as DNA, the CDR3 is TGTGCCAGCAGCCGAAGACTAGCGGGGTCCAATGAGCAGTTCTTC.

The chain recombines TRBV7-2 with TRBJ1-5; 9 bases agree with TRBD1. The CDR3 runs 13 residues. The germline gives CDR1 SGHTA, CDR2 FQGNSA. Trimming removed 5 bases from V and 6 bases from J; junction bases left unmatched: 2. The DNA for the CDR3 is TGTGCCAGCAGCCGGGACAGGGTTCAGCCCCAGCATTTT. Its protein product is CASSRDRVQPQHF.

V and J are TRBV19 and TRBJ1-2, with D hard to call. The CDR3 totals 16 residues. Trimming shortened V by 5 bases and J by 1 base, and 17 bases separated the two germline ends. The V gene's germline CDR1 is LNHDA and CDR2 SQIVND (reference sequence). The CDR3 loop reads CASSLTSGIYNYGYTF. CDR3 in DNA: TGTGCCAGTAGTCTGACGTCAGGTATCTATAACTATGGCTACACCTTC. Variable domain in full (rest from reference TRBV19 and TRBJ1-2): DGGITQSPKYLFRKEGQNVTLSCEQNLNHDAMYWYRQDPGQGLRLIYYSQIVNDFQKGDIAEGYSVSREKKESFPLTVTSAQKNPTAFYLCASSLTSGIYNYGYTFGSGTRLTVV.

The gene calls are TRBV7-8 and TRBJ1-5, with 10 bases identical to TRBD1. Germline lookup yields CDR1 SGHVS and CDR2 FQNEAQ. The CDR3 loop spans 20 amino acids. V lost 1 base to trimming and J lost 0 bases; unmatched junction nucleotides: 12. Here the CDR3 DNA reads TGTGCCAGCAGCTTAGTTAGTCCCGGGACAGGGGAATATAGCAATCAGCCCCAGCATTTT. Residues: CASSLVSPGTGEYSNQPQHF.

The J gene is TRBJ2-7, the V gene TRBV5-1; 8 nucleotides match TRBD1. The CDR3 loop spans 14 amino acids. The V gene's germline CDR1 is SGHRS and CDR2 YFSETQ. The J segment lost 5 bases and the V segment lost 2 bases, leaving 6 bases of the junction unmatched. CDR3 residues: CASSLGDRSHEQYF. CDR3 nucleotide sequence: TGCGCCAGCAGCTTAGGGGACAGGTCCCACGAGCAGTACTTC.

This chain links TRBV28 with TRBJ2-7; possibly TRBD2 for D (5 bases). This CDR3 spans 15 amino acids. CDR1 is MDHEN and CDR2 is SYDVKM in the germline V gene. The V end lost 2 bases, the J end lost 2 bases, and 13 bases lay between the germline ends. The CDR3 reads CASSLGASRTYEQYF. The CDR3 region has the DNA TGTGCCAGCAGTTTAGGCGCTAGCCGAACCTACGAGCAGTACTTC.

This clone occurred once. This chain connects TRBV11-3 to TRBJ1-1; TRBD1 agrees at 7 bases. The CDR3 is 14 amino acids. Trimming took 3 bases from V and 4 from J; bases not matched to a gene: 5. Germline CDR1 is SGHNT and CDR2 is YENEEA. The CDR3 bases are TGTGCCAGCAGCTTTACAGGGGCGGCCACTGAAGCTTTCTTT. Encoded protein: CASSFTGAATEAFF.

Written as DNA, the CDR3 is TGTGCCAGCAGCTTGACAGGACAGGGGGCGCGGGAGCAGTACTTC. Encoded protein: CASSLTGQGAREQYF. The rearrangement links TRBV5-4 to TRBJ2-7; 11 nucleotides line up with TRBD1. J lost 7 bases, V lost 1 base, and 7 bases had no gene match. CDR1 is SGHNT, CDR2 YYREEE, per germline (reference sequence). The CDR3 runs to 15 residues.

This rearrangement joins TRBV11-2 to TRBJ2-7, with D perhaps TRBD1 (7 bases). Per germline, CDR1 SGHAT and CDR2 FQNNGV. The germline V and J ends were trimmed by 4 bases and 3 bases, with 13 bases remaining between them. The CDR3 is 14 amino acids. The CDR3 spells CASSWGAGGYEQYF. The CDR3 nucleotides read TGTGCCAGCAGCTGGGGGGCAGGGGGCTACGAGCAGTACTTC.

This clone was detected once. This rearrangement joins TRBV27 to TRBJ1-2; D call uncertain. The CDR3 covers 14 residues. From germline, CDR1 is MNHEY and CDR2 SMNVEV (reference sequence). V was clipped by 5 bases and J by 5 bases, with 15 bases between them. CDR3 sequence: CASSPAWEPYGYTF. CDR3 bases: TGTGCCAGCAGTCCCGCCTGGGAGCCATATGGCTACACCTTC.

The chain recombines TRBV6-6 with TRBJ1-2; no definite D call. CDR1 and CDR2 from the germline V gene are MNHNY and SVGAGI (reference sequence). CDR3 length equals 13 residues. V gave up 6 bases and J gave up 6 bases, with 14 bases separating them. The CDR3 sequence is CASRRPVPHGYTF. The CDR3 DNA is TGTGCCAGCAGGAGGCCCGTCCCCCATGGCTACACCTTC.

V and J are TRBV9 and TRBJ2-2; D is unresolved. Germline CDR1 is SGDLS and CDR2 is YYNGEE. The CDR3 is 13 residues long. V was clipped by 7 bases and J by 1 base, with 8 bases between them. The chain's CDR3 is CASGRMNTGELFF. Written as DNA, the CDR3 is TGTGCCAGCGGCAGGATGAACACCGGGGAGCTGTTTTTT.